The TCR beta chain under discussion was sequenced for a study of cytomegalovirus exposure and HLA in healthy donors. The wider study: Unique TCRs from HLA-typed donors, 70 million to 100 million of them, were held in an early data release.

Primers: 60 Vbeta forward and 13 Jbeta reverse. This table comes from immunoSEQ multiplex PCR, and its TCRdb copy is limited to in-frame clones, with some not included. Among around 150,000 clones listed, around 79% were seen once. Study conclusions and caveats: Immune exposure was documented only through CMV serostatus. Specificity of a few CMV-associated chains for CMV antigens was verified in vitro. The study listed under 200 cytomegalovirus-associated TCR beta chains.

Notes on this clone: No antigen is known for it.

Losses at the gene ends were 6 bases for V and 2 bases for J; bases not matched to a gene: 6. Germline V gene sequence: CDR1 ENHRY, CDR2 SYGVKD. This CDR3 has 15 residues. The chain has TRBV10-3 and TRBJ2-2, with 7 nucleotides matching TRBD2. The sequence derives from a man aged 35-49 years in good health and CMV-seropositive. Sequenced material: PBMCs. The CDR3 region is CAIRMTSPNTGELFF. DNA for the CDR3: TGTGCCATCAGGATGACTAGCCCAAACACCGGGGAGCTGTTTTTT.